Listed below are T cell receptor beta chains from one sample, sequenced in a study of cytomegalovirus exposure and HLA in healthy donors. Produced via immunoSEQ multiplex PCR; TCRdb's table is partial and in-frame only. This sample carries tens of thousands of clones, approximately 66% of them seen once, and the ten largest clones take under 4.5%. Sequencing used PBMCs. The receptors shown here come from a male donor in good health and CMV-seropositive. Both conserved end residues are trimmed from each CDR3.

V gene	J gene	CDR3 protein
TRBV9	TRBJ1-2	ASSVEGSGGYGYT
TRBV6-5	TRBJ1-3	ASSIQGLTGNTIY
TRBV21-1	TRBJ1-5	ASSKLGTGYSNQPQH
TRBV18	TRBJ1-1	ASSPGQGGFTEAF
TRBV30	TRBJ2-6	AWSATGGFSGANVLT
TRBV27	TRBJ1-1	ASTRTGVTEAF
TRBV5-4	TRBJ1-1	ASSLEQGALTEAF
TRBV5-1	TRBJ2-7	ASSLAANTFPYEQY
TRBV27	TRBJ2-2	ASSPTGSNTGELF
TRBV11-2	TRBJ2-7	ASSLGQGPLEQY
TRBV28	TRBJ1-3	ASSFSGGRRNTIY
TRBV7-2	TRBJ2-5	ASSPGGSAQETQY
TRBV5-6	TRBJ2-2	ASSWWGGLAGDWTGELF
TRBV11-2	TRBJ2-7	ASSWTPNPYEQY